These 18 T cell receptor beta chains came from one sample sequenced in a study of blood T cell repertoires in COVID-19 (dated by TCRdb to about 2020). Library preparation employed the immunoSEQ multiplex PCR assay. Here the immuneACCESS table is served through TCRdb, limited to in-frame sequences with V and J called. Missing clones are a known gap in these copies; in checked studies unresolved V genes cover under half, and the rest lacks a known reason. Recorded for this sample are roughly 35,000 clones; approximately 80% of them occurred a single time. Of the sample, over 30% is held by the ten largest clones. Sequencing used peripheral blood. The receptors were sampled from an elderly man with acute or convalescent COVID-19.

The chain links TRBV9 to TRBJ2-5, with TRBD2 matching over 10 bases. The CDR3 extends over 14 amino acids. Germline V gene sequence: CDR1 SGDLS, CDR2 YYNGEE. Unmatched junction bases numbered 6, after V lost 5 bases and J lost 5 bases. Here the CDR3 DNA reads TGTGCCAGCAGTCCTAGCGGGAGTGTTGAGACCCAGTACTTC. Protein: CASSPSGSVETQYF.

CDR3 amino acids: CASSDPNLGYTF. For the CDR3, the DNA is TGTGCCAGCAGTGACCCTAACTTAGGCTACACCTTC. The chain recombines TRBV25-1 with TRBJ1-2; D gene ambiguous. V lost 3 bases, J lost 8 bases, and 10 bases lay in between. Looked up from germline, CDR1 is MGHDK and CDR2 is SYGVNS. The CDR3 has 12 amino acids.

As DNA, the CDR3 is TGTGCCAACGCACTAGCGCTGGTGGGCGAGCAGTACTTC. It translates to CANALALVGEQYF. V usage is TRBV2 and J usage is TRBJ2-7; 7 bases align to TRBD2. V shed 10 bases and J 6 bases; nucleotides not matched to a gene: 12. Germline assignment: CDR1 SNHLY and CDR2 FYNNEI. The CDR3 totals 13 residues.

This chain links TRBV7-2 with TRBJ2-5; 10 nucleotides match TRBD2. The length of the CDR3 is 18 residues. Germline lookup yields CDR1 SGHTA and CDR2 FQGNSA. V dropped 5 bases and J dropped 0; count of bases not matched to a gene: 12. CDR3 residues: CASSPKVQRGGYQETQYF. CDR3 nucleotides: TGTGCCAGCAGCCCAAAAGTCCAGCGGGGGGGTTACCAAGAGACCCAGTACTTC.

This sequence joins TRBV7-2 and TRBJ2-1; 11 bases align to TRBD1. CDR3 length equals 15 residues. From germline, CDR1 is SGHTA and CDR2 FQGNSA. V was clipped by 5 bases and J by 8 bases; unmatched bases: 8. The CDR3: CASSEDRGRVDEQFF. Here the CDR3 DNA reads TGTGCCAGCAGCGAGGACAGGGGGCGGGTGGATGAGCAGTTCTTC.

The chain uses TRBV11-2 and TRBJ2-1, with 8 bases matching TRBD1. After removal of 3 bases from V and 5 bases from J, the junction contained 9 bases not matched to a gene. The CDR3 covers 16 residues. Per germline, CDR1 SGHAT and CDR2 FQNNGV. CDR3 protein: CASSFFRDRTNNEQFF. The CDR3 DNA is TGTGCCAGCAGCTTTTTCCGGGACAGGACTAACAATGAGCAGTTCTTC. The full variable domain, with the rest looked up from reference TRBV11-2 and TRBJ2-1, is EAGVAQSPRYKIIEKRQSVAFWCNPISGHATLYWYQQILGQGPKLLIQFQNNGVVDDSQLPKDRFSAERLKGVDSTLKIQPAKLEDSAVYLCASSFFRDRTNNEQFFGPGTRLTVL.

In DNA, the CDR3 is TGTGCCAGCTCCGGGGAGGGACGAATCACCGGGGAGCTGTTTTTT. This encodes CASSGEGRITGELFF. V usage is TRBV5-4 and J usage is TRBJ2-2, with 7 bases lining up with TRBD2. The V segment lost 7 bases and the J segment 4 bases; nucleotides outside the gene matches: 10. Germline CDR1 and CDR2: SGHNT and YYREEE (reference sequence). This CDR3 region has 15 residues.

This chain connects TRBV7-6 to TRBJ2-7, with 9 bases fitting TRBD1. The CDR3 is 14 residues long. Germline V lookup: CDR1 SGHVS, CDR2 FNYEAQ. J was trimmed by 4 bases and V by 3 bases; bases with no gene match: 4. CDR3 DNA sequence: TGTGCCAGCAGCTTCGAACAGGGGGCTTACGAGCAGTACTTC. Translated: CASSFEQGAYEQYF.

This clone has only one observation. For the CDR3, the DNA is TGTGCCACCAGTGATTCACTAGCAACAGGGGTCCCTGGAAACACCATATATTTT. Its protein is CATSDSLATGVPGNTIYF. The V gene is TRBV24-1, the J gene TRBJ1-3; 7 bases are a match to TRBD1. Germline V gene data show CDR1 as KGHDR and CDR2 as SFDVKD. The CDR3 contains 18 residues. V trimming: 2 bases; J trimming: 2 bases; junction bases outside the gene matches: 11.

This sequence joins TRBV11-3 and TRBJ2-2, with D perhaps TRBD2 (7 bases). The CDR3 covers 17 residues. With 5 bases removed from V and 1 base from J, the gap between germline ends came to 17 bases. CDR1 is SGHNT, CDR2 YENEEA, per germline. The CDR3 DNA reads TGTGCCAGCAGCCCCCGGGGGCGGGGGAAGAACACCGGGGAGCTGTTTTTT. Protein product: CASSPRGRGKNTGELFF.

This rearrangement joins TRBV10-3 to TRBJ2-3, with 8 bases matching TRBD2. Germline-derived CDR1 and CDR2 are ENHRY and SYGVKD. V lost 6 bases to trimming and J lost 1 base; unmatched junction nucleotides: 3. The length of the CDR3 is 14 residues. CDR3 nucleotides: TGTGCCATCAGGGGGGGACTAGGCACAGATACGCAGTATTTT. Amino acids: CAIRGGLGTDTQYF.

This clone was found a few times. This chain links TRBV5-1 with TRBJ2-5, with D perhaps matching TRBD1 (5 bases). CDR1 SGHRS and CDR2 YFSETQ come from the germline V gene. With 0 bases removed from V and 3 bases from J, the gap between germline ends came to 9 bases. The CDR3 is 14 amino acids. The CDR3 reads CASSLDRREETQYF. Written as DNA, the CDR3 is TGCGCCAGCAGCTTGGACCGCAGGGAAGAGACCCAGTACTTC. The full variable domain, its missing parts supplied by reference TRBV5-1 and TRBJ2-5, is KAGVTQTPRYLIKTRGQQVTLSCSPISGHRSVSWYQQTPGQGLQFLFEYFSETQRNKGNFPGRFSGRQFSNSRSEMNVSTLELGDSALYLCASSLDRREETQYFGPGTRLLVL.

J is TRBJ1-2 and V is TRBV14; 9 nucleotides align to TRBD1. Germline values: CDR1 SGHDN, CDR2 FVKESK. CDR3 size: 16 residues. V lost 0 bases, J lost 3 bases, and 5 bases stayed unmatched. This CDR3 reads CASSQDHRGLHYGYTF. The CDR3 DNA sequence: TGTGCCAGCAGCCAAGATCACAGGGGGCTCCACTATGGCTACACCTTC.

This chain joins TRBV6-2 or TRBV6-3 and TRBJ2-5; D perhaps matches TRBD2 (6 bases). Trimming cost V 6 bases and J 5 bases, with 22 bases left between them. Germline V gene data show CDR1 as MNHEY and CDR2 as SVGEGT. The CDR3 totals 16 residues. In nucleotides, the CDR3 is TGTGCCAGCAGCGAGCGAGGAGGGGCCTCGGGTGAGACCCAGTACTTC. Its translation is CASSERGGASGETQYF.

The gene calls are TRBV3-1 (or the pseudogene TRBV3-2) and TRBJ1-2; no clear D. CDR1 LGHDT and CDR2 YNNKEL come from the germline V gene (reference sequence). The germline V and J ends were trimmed by 1 base and 4 bases, with 7 bases remaining between them. The CDR3 is 13 amino acids. The CDR3 region has the DNA TGTGCCAGCAGCCAAGGGCTGTTCTATGGCTACACCTTC. Its protein product is CASSQGLFYGYTF.

The sample holds a few counts of this clone. The rearrangement uses TRBV6-2 or TRBV6-3 and TRBJ1-5, with D maybe TRBD1 (5 bases). Between the trimmed V and J ends, which lost 0 bases and 0 bases, there was a span of 9 bases. This CDR3 is 16 amino acids long. Germline assignment: CDR1 MNHEY and CDR2 SVGEGT. In DNA, the CDR3 is TGTGCCAGCAGTTACTCAGGGGCCCTTAGCAATCAGCCCCAGCATTTT. Amino acids: CASSYSGALSNQPQHF.

V and J are TRBV28 and TRBJ1-2; D is perhaps TRBD1 (5 bases). CDR1 MDHEN and CDR2 SYDVKM come from the germline V gene. Trimming removed 5 bases at V and 4 bases at J, with 14 bases between. CDR3 length: 14 amino acids. Written as DNA, the CDR3 is TGTGCCAGCAGTCCCCTCCCAGGGCTCTATGGCTACACCTTC. This sequence encodes CASSPLPGLYGYTF.

The DNA of the CDR3 is TGTGCCAGCAGCCCGAGTGGGGGGGGGTCCCTTCAAGAGACCCAGTACTTC. It codes for CASSPSGGGSLQETQYF. The chain combines TRBV6-2 or TRBV6-3 with TRBJ2-5; 7 bases agree with TRBD2. Germline V lookup: CDR1 MNHEY, CDR2 SVGEGT. After removal of 6 bases from V and 2 bases from J, the junction contained 15 bases not matched to a gene. The CDR3 is made up of 17 amino acids.